The 14 T cell receptor beta chains given below trace back to one sample, sequenced in a study of blood T cell repertoires in COVID-19. This table comes from immunoSEQ multiplex PCR, and its TCRdb copy is limited to in-frame clones, with some not included. The table records 90,000 or so clones, about nine tenths of them present only once. Sequencing input: peripheral blood. These receptors were taken from a woman in her 70s with acute or convalescent COVID-19.

V usage is TRBV6-5 and J usage is TRBJ1-2, with D possibly TRBD1 on 5 matching bases. The CDR3 is 15 amino acids. Trimming pared 0 bases from V and 1 base from J, leaving 9 bases between. CDR1 and CDR2 from the germline V gene are MNHEY and SVGAGI. This chain's CDR3 is CASSYSMTVNYGYTF. The CDR3 DNA reads TGTGCCAGCAGTTACTCGATGACAGTTAACTATGGCTACACCTTC.

The V call is TRBV24-1, the J call TRBJ1-5; D remains ambiguous. The ends were cut back, 3 bases at V and 4 bases at J, with 6 bases in the middle. Germline V lookup: CDR1 KGHDR, CDR2 SFDVKD. The CDR3 is 13 amino acids. CDR3: CATSDPGNQPQHF. DNA for the CDR3: TGTGCCACCAGTGATCCCGGGAATCAGCCCCAGCATTTT.

J is TRBJ1-1 and V is TRBV3-1 (or the pseudogene TRBV3-2); D perhaps matches TRBD1 (6 bases). The length of the CDR3 is 13 residues. Germline V gene lookup returns CDR1 LGHDT and CDR2 YNNKEL (reference sequence). In DNA, the CDR3 is TGTGGGGCAGGGGATAATGGGAACACTGAAGCTTTCTTT. Amino acids: CGAGDNGNTEAFF.

This chain connects TRBV6-5 to TRBJ2-5; D perhaps matches TRBD1 (5 bases). This CDR3 comprises 15 residues. V was shortened by 4 bases and J by 3 bases, with 15 bases between the two germline ends. Germline CDR1 reads MNHEY; CDR2 reads SVGAGI. CDR3 nucleotides: TGTGCCAGCAGTTTTCAGGGTCTAGTGGAAGAGACCCAGTACTTC. Its protein product is CASSFQGLVEETQYF.

This chain uses TRBV11-2 with TRBJ1-1; D call uncertain. The CDR3 spans 13 residues. Germline CDR1 and CDR2: SGHAT and FQNNGV. V dropped 5 bases and J dropped 10 bases, with 17 bases sitting between them. The chain's CDR3 is CASSTAGLMGAFF. In DNA form, the CDR3 reads TGTGCCAGCAGCACCGCGGGATTAATGGGAGCTTTCTTT.

The chain recombines TRBV7-2 with TRBJ1-2; the match to TRBD1 covers 7 bases. Germline V gene lookup returns CDR1 SGHTA and CDR2 FQGNSA. The CDR3 is 12 amino acids. Trimming cost V 3 bases and J 6 bases; bases outside gene matches: 1. DNA of the CDR3: TGTGCCAGCAGCTTTACAGGGGATGGCTACACCTTC. Translation: CASSFTGDGYTF.

The chain recombines TRBV18 with TRBJ1-5; D ambiguous. Trimming stripped 1 base from V and 2 bases from J, with 9 bases between. CDR1 and CDR2 (germline): KGHSH, LQKENI. The CDR3 length is 15 residues. CDR3 sequence reads: CASSPLGDGNQPQHF. The CDR3 nucleotides read TGTGCCAGCTCACCACTGGGAGACGGCAATCAGCCCCAGCATTTT. The full variable domain, with the rest looked up from reference TRBV18 and TRBJ1-5, is NAGVMQNPRHLVRRRGQEARLRCSPMKGHSHVYWYRQLPEEGLKFMVYLQKENIIDESGMPKERFSAEFPKEGPSILRIQQVVRGDSAAYFCASSPLGDGNQPQHFGDGTRLSIL.

The chain joins TRBV30 to TRBJ1-5; D remains unclear. Germline V lookup: CDR1 GTSNPN, CDR2 SVGIG (reference sequence). Trimming took 1 base from V and 5 from J, leaving 9 bases between them. CDR3 size: 13 residues. The chain's CDR3 is CAWSASPDQPQHF. As DNA, the CDR3 is TGTGCCTGGAGTGCTTCCCCGGATCAGCCCCAGCATTTT.

V gene TRBV27 combines with J gene TRBJ2-7; 8 nucleotides line up with TRBD2. V shed 5 bases, J shed 2 bases, and the junction held 8 bases outside the gene matches. The germline V gene encodes CDR1 MNHEY and CDR2 SMNVEV (reference sequence). The CDR3 is 15 residues long. The CDR3 DNA reads as TGTGCCAGCAGTACTTCTAGCGGGCGGACCTACGAGCAGTACTTC. It codes for CASSTSSGRTYEQYF.

The J gene is TRBJ2-1, the V gene TRBV14; D is possibly TRBD2 (5 bases). This CDR3 comprises 14 residues. The germline CDR1 and CDR2 sequences are SGHDN and FVKESK. The ends were cut back, 4 bases at V and 10 bases at J, with 17 bases in the middle. The CDR3 region has the DNA TGTGCCAGCAGCCGTCAACTAGGAATGACCGAGCAGTTCTTC. It yields the protein CASSRQLGMTEQFF.

The chain has TRBV6-5 and TRBJ1-4; 8 positions agree with TRBD1. V dropped 5 bases and J dropped 6; count of bases not matched to a gene: 8. Germline V gene sequence: CDR1 MNHEY, CDR2 SVGAGI. This CDR3 region has 15 residues. This chain's CDR3 is CASSRPGGSDEKLFF. The CDR3, as DNA: TGTGCCAGCAGTCGCCCAGGGGGCAGTGATGAAAAACTGTTTTTT.

V gene TRBV18 combines with J gene TRBJ2-7, with TRBD1 matching 7 bases. Unmatched junction bases numbered 3, after V lost 3 bases and J lost 4 bases. Per germline, CDR1 KGHSH and CDR2 LQKENI. The CDR3 is made up of 13 amino acids. The DNA for the CDR3 is TGTGCCAGCTCACCGGGACAGCAATACGAGCAGTACTTC. This codes for CASSPGQQYEQYF.

The rearrangement joins TRBV27 to TRBJ1-2, with 10 bases lining up with TRBD1. The CDR3 extends over 16 amino acids. The germline V gene encodes CDR1 MNHEY and CDR2 SMNVEV (reference sequence). V dropped 7 bases and J dropped 4; count of bases not matched to a gene: 12. The CDR3 DNA reads as TGTGCCAGCACTGGTAGACAGGGGGCGAGCATCTATGGCTACACCTTC. Its protein is CASTGRQGASIYGYTF.

J is TRBJ2-3 and V is TRBV11-2; the match to TRBD1 covers 11 bases. V lost 5 bases, J lost 4 bases, and 5 bases stayed unmatched. CDR1 SGHAT and CDR2 FQNNGV come from the germline V gene. There are 15 residues in the CDR3. CDR3: CASSTGQGASDTQYF. CDR3 DNA sequence: TGTGCCAGCAGCACCGGACAGGGGGCATCAGATACGCAGTATTTT.